Listed below are T cell receptor beta chains from one sample, sequenced in a study of beta chain features in type 1 diabetes. The repertoire was sequenced with immunoSEQ multiplex PCR; TCRdb's copy has only in-frame clones and lacks some. The table records hundreds of thousands of clones, about 10% of them present only once. The material sequenced was naive CD4+ T cells from blood. These receptor sequences come from a woman in her thirties in good health. Each CDR3 is given with its conserved first and last residue. Each record gives: J gene, clone size, V gene, D gene, CDR3 protein, CDR3 DNA. A D gene is named only where the DNA matches it firmly. Size is stated for part of the rows, as once, few or many counts, or as a class when the clone is expanded.

>TRBJ1-4|.|TRBV5-1|.
CASSSLDRTGKLFF
TGCGCCAGCAGCTCACTTGACAGGACGGGAAAACTGTTTTTT
>TRBJ2-1|.|TRBV11-1|TRBD2
CASSGRLAGDNEQFF
TGTGCCAGCAGCGGGCGACTAGCGGGTGACAATGAGCAGTTCTTC
>TRBJ1-2|.|TRBV28|.
CASSQIDRRGYGYTF
TGTGCCAGCAGCCAAATCGACAGACGCGGCTATGGCTACACCTTC
>TRBJ2-6|few|TRBV19|TRBD1
CASISGGSGANVLTF
TGTGCCAGTATTTCAGGGGGCTCTGGGGCCAACGTCCTGACTTTC
>TRBJ2-3|.|TRBV7-2|TRBD2
CASSQTSGSGTDTQYF
TGTGCCAGCAGCCAGACTAGCGGGAGTGGTACAGATACGCAGTATTTT
>TRBJ2-7|few|TRBV28|.
CASSPTVSYEQYF
TGTGCCAGCAGTCCGACAGTCTCCTACGAGCAGTACTTC
>TRBJ1-4|few|TRBV18|.
CASSPPNPDELFF
TGTGCCAGCTCACCACCGAACCCAGATGAACTGTTTTTT
>TRBJ1-2|.|TRBV29-1|TRBD1
CSAVPGTGANYGYTF
TGCAGCGCCGTTCCCGGGACAGGAGCAAACTATGGCTACACCTTC
>TRBJ2-7|.|TRBV19|TRBD2
CATSGERELSYEQYF
TGTGCCACCTCGGGAGAGCGGGAGCTCTCCTACGAGCAGTACTTC
>TRBJ2-1|.|TRBV7-9|TRBD2
CASSLLAGSYNEQFF
TGTGCCAGCAGCTTGCTAGCGGGCTCCTACAATGAGCAGTTCTTC
>TRBJ1-2|few|TRBV18|.
CASSPLDTYNYGYTF
TGTGCCAGCTCACCTCTGGACACGTATAACTATGGCTACACCTTC
>TRBJ2-2|few|TRBV18|TRBD2
CASSPLPTSETGELFF
TGTGCCAGCTCACCTCTCCCAACTAGCGAGACCGGGGAGCTGTTTTTT
>TRBJ2-6|.|TRBV27|.
CASSLSTGEAGANVLTF
TGTGCCAGCAGTTTATCGACGGGGGAGGCTGGGGCCAACGTCCTGACTTTC
>TRBJ2-1|.|TRBV30|TRBD2
CAWSSTSGAYNEQFF
TGTGCCTGGAGCTCAACTAGCGGGGCTTACAATGAGCAGTTCTTC
>TRBJ2-7|.|TRBV6-5|TRBD2
CASSYSSGRGYEQYF
TGTGCCAGCAGTTACTCCTCCGGGAGGGGCTACGAGCAGTACTTC
>TRBJ2-7|few|TRBV18|TRBD1
CASSPPGQGAYEQYF
TGTGCCAGCTCACCACCGGGACAGGGGGCCTACGAGCAGTACTTC
>TRBJ2-7|.|TRBV18|TRBD1
CASSPRGQANYEQYF
TGTGCCAGCTCACCCCGGGGACAGGCAAACTACGAGCAGTACTTC